What follows are 20 T cell receptor beta chains derived from one specimen sequenced in a study of blood T cell repertoires in COVID-19 (dated by TCRdb to 2018 to 2020). Preparation of the library involved the immunoSEQ multiplex PCR assay. TCRdb mirrors the immuneACCESS table, restricted to in-frame sequences. Some clones are absent from its copies; in checked studies, under half trace to an unresolved V gene, and the reason for the others is unknown. Present in this sample are some 310,000 clones, about nine tenths of which were seen just once. Of the sample, over 9% is held by the ten largest clones. Sequenced sample: PBMCs or T cells enriched from blood (not recorded which). Receptors originate from a woman aged 25 to 45 who had recovered from COVID-19.

The chain recombines TRBV7-9 with TRBJ2-3; 9 bases are a match to TRBD2. CDR1 and CDR2 from the germline V gene are SEHNR and FQNEAQ (reference sequence). With V trimmed by 6 bases and J by 3 bases, 10 bases remained unmatched. The CDR3 is 16 amino acids. CDR3 sequence: CASSTSKREETDTQYF. The CDR3 DNA sequence: TGTGCCAGCAGTACCTCAAAGCGGGAGGAAACAGATACGCAGTATTTT. The entire variable domain, with the rest obtained from reference TRBV7-9 and TRBJ2-3, is as follows: DTGVSQNPRHKITKRGQNVTFRCDPISEHNRLYWYRQTLGQGPEFLTYFQNEAQLEKSRLLSDRFSAERPKGSFSTLEIQRTEQGDSAMYLCASSTSKREETDTQYFGPGTRLTVL.

The table lists this clone with a count of one. This specimen includes other DNA sequences encoding the same CDR3. J is TRBJ2-1 and V is TRBV19; 7 positions agree with TRBD2. Trimming took 6 bases from V and 7 from J; bases not matched to a gene: 0. Germline assignment: CDR1 LNHDA and CDR2 SQIVND (reference sequence). The CDR3 runs to 11 residues. In DNA, the CDR3 is TGTGCCAGTAGACTAGCGAATGAGCAGTTCTTC. Protein: CASRLANEQFF.

A note on this clone: The sample carries other DNA sequences with the same CDR3. This rearrangement joins TRBV10-3 to TRBJ1-1; D possibly corresponds to TRBD1 (5 bases). Trimming left V 0 bases short and J 1 base short, with 9 bases between. From germline, CDR1 is ENHRY and CDR2 SYGVKD. There are 15 residues in the CDR3. The CDR3 protein is CAISESGGPNTEAFF. The CDR3 nucleotides are TGTGCCATCAGTGAGTCGGGGGGACCGAACACTGAAGCTTTCTTT.

With regard to this clone: The junction and the germline gene differ at one end; a read error may be behind it. J is TRBJ2-1 and V is TRBV27, with no clear D. Germline assignment: CDR1 MNHEY and CDR2 SMNVEV (reference sequence). CDR3 length: 11 residues. CDR3 sequence reads: CASSQYSEQFF. As DNA, the CDR3 is TGTGCCAGCAGTCAGTACAGTGAGCAGTTCTTC.

The V gene is TRBV19, the J gene TRBJ2-1; D may be TRBD1 (6 bases). Germline V gives CDR1 LNHDA, CDR2 SQIVND (reference sequence). CDR3 length: 14 residues. V was clipped by 3 bases and J by 8 bases, with 14 bases between them. The CDR3 nucleotides read TGTGCCAGTAGTATCACAGGGCCTGCTGATGAGCAGTTCTTC. Encoded protein: CASSITGPADEQFF.

V usage is TRBV5-1 and J usage is TRBJ2-7; D is unresolved. The germline V and J ends were trimmed by 4 bases and 1 base, with 18 bases remaining between them. Germline CDR1 and CDR2: SGHRS and YFSETQ. This CDR3 is built from 16 residues. As DNA, the CDR3 is TGCGCCAGCAGCCTTGGCTGGCGACAAGGATCCTACGAGCAGTACTTC. Protein sequence: CASSLGWRQGSYEQYF.

The chain joins TRBV6-5 to TRBJ2-1; 9 nucleotides align to TRBD1. The CDR3 covers 15 residues. CDR1 is MNHEY and CDR2 is SVGAGI in the germline V gene. V lost 5 bases, J lost 3 bases, and 5 bases stayed unmatched. The CDR3 DNA reads as TGTGCCAGCAGTCCCGCGGGACAGGGCTACAATGAGCAGTTCTTC. It encodes CASSPAGQGYNEQFF.

The chain is built from TRBV3-1 (or the pseudogene TRBV3-2) and TRBJ1-3, with a possible D match to TRBD1 (5 bases). This CDR3 has 15 amino acids. Germline CDR1 LGHDT, CDR2 YNNKEL (reference sequence). The V gene lost 4 bases and the J gene lost 7 bases, with 17 bases spanning the gap. CDR3 in amino acids: CASSPNGGISNTIYF. As DNA, the CDR3 is TGTGCCAGCAGCCCTAACGGGGGTATCTCGAACACCATATATTTT.

The V call is TRBV28, the J call TRBJ1-6; TRBD1 might be the D (6 bases). CDR1 and CDR2 from the germline V gene are MDHEN and SYDVKM. This CDR3 region has 17 residues. The V gene lost 6 bases and the J gene lost 5 bases, with 20 bases spanning the gap. The CDR3 protein is CASSLFGQRRDNSPLHF. DNA for the CDR3: TGTGCCAGCAGCCTCTTCGGACAGAGAAGAGATAATTCACCCCTCCACTTT.

J is TRBJ2-7 and V is TRBV24-1, with D maybe TRBD2 (6 bases). The length of the CDR3 is 19 residues. Germline CDR1 reads KGHDR; CDR2 reads SFDVKD. Trimming pared 4 bases from V and 2 bases from J, leaving 26 bases between. The CDR3 loop reads CATSDPGSVGEVEPYEQYF. The CDR3 region has the DNA TGTGCCACCAGTGACCCCGGGAGCGTTGGGGAGGTGGAACCCTACGAGCAGTACTTC.

This chain uses TRBV7-9 with TRBJ2-7; TRBD2 matches 11 bases. The V segment lost 2 bases and the J segment 4 bases; nucleotides outside the gene matches: 4. CDR1 SEHNR and CDR2 FQNEAQ come from the germline V gene (reference sequence). This CDR3 comprises 15 residues. For the CDR3, the DNA is TGTGCCAGCAGCTTACCGGGACTAGCGGATTACGAGCAGTACTTC. It encodes CASSLPGLADYEQYF. Supplemented by reference TRBV7-9 and TRBJ2-7, the full variable domain reads DTGVSQNPRHKITKRGQNVTFRCDPISEHNRLYWYRQTLGQGPEFLTYFQNEAQLEKSRLLSDRFSAERPKGSFSTLEIQRTEQGDSAMYLCASSLPGLADYEQYFGPGTRLTVT.

The V gene is TRBV19, the J gene TRBJ2-1; D might be TRBD2 (6 bases). Germline CDR1 is LNHDA and CDR2 is SQIVND (reference sequence). Trimming removed 5 bases from V and 12 bases from J, with 38 bases in between. The CDR3 is 20 amino acids. In nucleotides, the CDR3 is TGTGCCAGTAGTCCTCGGGCGGGGAGCGCTCTACCAATTCTGAATTCGTTGCAGTTCTTC. Its translation: CASSPRAGSALPILNSLQFF.

This chain connects TRBV21-1 to TRBJ1-5; TRBD1 was called by the table and not checked on the DNA. TRBV21-1 is a pseudogene segment. The CDR3 spans 15 residues. This CDR3 reads CASPLGTGSNQPQHF. The CDR3, as DNA: TGTGCCAGTCCCCTGGGGACAGGGTCCAATCAGCCCCAGCATTTT.

The chain recombines TRBV15 with TRBJ1-1; 7 nucleotides match TRBD1. Germline CDR1 and CDR2: LNHNV and YYDKDF (reference sequence). The CDR3 sequence is 18 residues long. J lost 3 bases, V lost 3 bases, and 16 bases had no gene match. This CDR3 reads CATSSPQGGGQGHTEAFF. As DNA, the CDR3 is TGTGCCACCAGCAGCCCCCAGGGGGGTGGGCAGGGACACACTGAAGCTTTCTTT.

In nucleotides, the CDR3 is TGTGCCAGCAGGCCCCTAGGGCGGGGGACTGAAGCTTTCTTT. It codes for CASRPLGRGTEAFF. The rearrangement uses TRBV3-1 (or the pseudogene TRBV3-2) and TRBJ1-1; perhaps TRBD1 as D (5 bases). The CDR3 has 14 residues. Germline CDR1 and CDR2: LGHDT and YNNKEL (reference sequence). Trimming removed 6 bases from V and 5 bases from J, with 16 bases in between.

The genes are TRBV6-5 and TRBJ2-2; 7 bases are a match to TRBD2. This CDR3 comprises 13 residues. Unmatched junction bases numbered 5, after V lost 8 bases and J lost 5 bases. Germline CDR1 is MNHEY and CDR2 is SVGAGI. The CDR3 DNA follows: TGTGCCAGCGGGCGGGGGTGGACCGGGGAGCTGTTTTTT. This translates into CASGRGWTGELFF.

For the CDR3, the DNA is TGTGCCAGCAGTTGGGAGATGAACACTGAAGCTTTCTTT. Amino acid sequence: CASSWEMNTEAFF. The chain recombines TRBV2 with TRBJ1-1; D ambiguous. This CDR3 spans 13 amino acids. Germline V gene lookup returns CDR1 SNHLY and CDR2 FYNNEI. V lost 5 bases and J 0 bases, leaving 7 bases between the germline ends.

This clone appeared once. The V gene is TRBV29-1, the J gene TRBJ1-4; weak D call: TRBD1 (6 bases). V lost 4 bases, J lost 13 bases, and 25 bases lay in between. Germline V gene data show CDR1 as SQVTM and CDR2 as ANQGSEA. The CDR3 extends over 15 amino acids. CDR3 amino acids: CSVGGGALFSGRLFF. The DNA for the CDR3 is TGCAGCGTTGGCGGGGGGGCCCTATTTTCGGGGCGACTGTTTTTT.

The chain carries TRBV5-1 and TRBJ1-1; D perhaps matches TRBD1 (6 bases). CDR1 SGHRS and CDR2 YFSETQ come from the germline V gene. The V and J ends lost 6 bases and 1 base respectively, with 13 bases between them. The CDR3 spans 14 residues. The CDR3 is CASTVRGGNTEAFF. The CDR3 DNA sequence: TGCGCCAGCACCGTGAGAGGGGGGAACACTGAAGCTTTCTTT. The whole variable domain, filled in from reference TRBV5-1 and TRBJ1-1, reads KAGVTQTPRYLIKTRGQQVTLSCSPISGHRSVSWYQQTPGQGLQFLFEYFSETQRNKGNFPGRFSGRQFSNSRSEMNVSTLELGDSALYLCASTVRGGNTEAFFGQGTRLTVV.

The rearrangement uses TRBV3-1 (or the pseudogene TRBV3-2) and TRBJ2-1, with D hard to call. The germline CDR1 and CDR2 sequences are LGHDT and YNNKEL (reference sequence). V was clipped by 4 bases and J by 5 bases, with 6 bases between them. This CDR3 contains 12 residues. For the CDR3, the DNA is TGTGCCAGCAGCCGTGTCAACAATGAGCAGTTCTTC. This sequence encodes CASSRVNNEQFF.